These T cell receptor beta chains were read from a single sample in a study of blood T cell repertoires in COVID-19. Clones were sequenced by immunoSEQ multiplex PCR, and TCRdb holds only the in-frame ones, with some missing. The sample holds about 200,000 clones, about nine tenths seen once. Material: PBMCs or T cells enriched from blood (not recorded which). All receptors come from a man aged 25-40 years who had recovered from COVID-19. CDR3s include the opening cysteine and the closing phenylalanine or tryptophan. A D gene is named only where the DNA matches it firmly. Only some rows state a clone size, as once, few, many or a class for expanded clones.

-	TRBV6-5	TRBJ1-1	-	CASVGHREAFF	TGTGCCAGCGTGGGACATAGGGAAGCTTTCTTT
-	TRBV21-1	TRBJ2-3	-	CASSKIRLAGGSTDTQYF	TGTGCCAGCAGCAAAATCAGGCTAGCGGGAGGTAGCACAGATACGCAGTATTTT
-	TRBV2	TRBJ2-3	-	CASSSGSTDTQYF	TGTGCCAGCAGTAGCGGGAGCACAGATACGCAGTATTTT
-	TRBV6-2/TRBV6-3	TRBJ2-1	-	CASSSYQGGTGRNEQFF	TGTGCCAGCAGTAGTTACCAGGGAGGGACAGGCCGGAATGAGCAGTTCTTC
-	TRBV7-6	TRBJ1-6	-	CASSLAHRGRRNSPLHF	TGTGCCAGCAGCTTAGCGCATCGGGGGAGAAGGAATTCACCCCTCCACTTT
-	TRBV27	TRBJ1-2	-	CASSPNGDGYTF	TGTGCCAGCAGTCCAAACGGGGATGGCTACACCTTC
once	TRBV7-9	TRBJ1-2	-	CASSYGREANYGYTF	TGTGCCAGCAGCTATGGCAGGGAGGCGAACTATGGCTACACCTTC
-	TRBV28	TRBJ2-7	TRBD2	CASSGTGLAGYEQYF	TGTGCCAGCAGCGGGACAGGACTAGCGGGCTACGAGCAGTACTTC
-	TRBV4-3	TRBJ2-3	-	CASSQDLNTDTQYF	TGCGCCAGCAGCCAAGATCTTAACACAGATACGCAGTATTTT
-	TRBV2	TRBJ1-4	-	CASSVGGRGQDEKLFF	TGTGCCAGCAGTGTAGGTGGCAGGGGCCAGGATGAAAAACTGTTTTTT
-	TRBV19	TRBJ1-2	TRBD1	CASSIAKGAGYGYTF	TGTGCCAGTAGTATAGCCAAGGGGGCCGGCTATGGCTACACCTTC
-	TRBV10-1	TRBJ1-1	TRBD1	CASSERTGPLNTEAFF	TGCGCCAGCAGTGAGCGGACAGGTCCTCTGAACACTGAAGCTTTCTTT
-	TRBV27	TRBJ2-7	TRBD2	CASSVGLGNSYEQYF	TGTGCCAGCAGTGTCGGACTAGGAAACTCCTACGAGCAGTACTTC
-	TRBV6-5	TRBJ1-5	-	CASSWTVSQPQHF	TGTGCCAGCAGTTGGACAGTGTCTCAGCCCCAGCATTTT
-	TRBV4-1	TRBJ1-4	-	CASSQHGGPAATNEKLFF	TGCGCCAGCAGCCAGCACGGGGGACCGGCTGCAACTAATGAAAAACTGTTTTTT
-	TRBV5-1	TRBJ1-1	TRBD1	CASSPGQGAQNTEAFF	TGCGCCAGCAGCCCGGGACAGGGGGCCCAGAACACTGAAGCTTTCTTT
-	TRBV19	TRBJ2-2	TRBD1	CASRPTGTGELFF	TGTGCCAGTCGCCCGACAGGGACCGGGGAGCTGTTTTTT
-	TRBV28	TRBJ2-3	-	CASSLPPTTDTQYF	TGTGCCAGCAGTTTACCCCCTACCACAGATACGCAGTATTTT
-	TRBV4-3	TRBJ1-2	-	CASSQDQTNYGYTF	TGCGCCAGCAGCCAAGATCAGACAAACTATGGCTACACCTTC
-	TRBV5-6	TRBJ2-2	TRBD1	CASSYRDRGEHGELFF	TGTGCCAGCAGCTACCGGGACAGGGGCGAGCACGGGGAGCTGTTTTTT
-	TRBV29-1	TRBJ2-3	-	CSVERTASTDTQYF	TGCAGCGTTGAAAGGACAGCTAGCACAGATACGCAGTATTTT
-	TRBV5-1	TRBJ2-1	TRBD2	CASRVAGPYNEQFF	TGCGCCAGCAGGGTAGCGGGACCCTACAATGAGCAGTTCTTC
-	TRBV7-9	TRBJ2-1	-	CASSLLRDKQHNEQFF	TGTGCCAGCAGCTTACTCCGAGACAAACAACACAATGAGCAGTTCTTC
once	TRBV10-3	TRBJ1-1	-	CAITPDRENTEAFF	TGTGCCATCACCCCCGACAGAGAGAACACTGAAGCTTTCTTT
-	TRBV27	TRBJ2-3	TRBD2	CASSLERGDTQYF	TGTGCCAGCAGTTTGGAGCGGGGAGATACGCAGTATTTT
-	TRBV7-9	TRBJ2-7	TRBD1	CASSSFQGVFTYEQYF	TGTGCCAGCAGCTCCTTCCAGGGGGTATTCACCTACGAGCAGTACTTC
-	TRBV5-5	TRBJ2-5	-	CASSFQWGGTEETQYF	TGTGCCAGCAGCTTCCAGTGGGGCGGGACAGAAGAGACCCAGTACTTC
-	TRBV24-1	TRBJ2-7	TRBD2	CATSDSTRTSGGTYEQYF	TGTGCCACCAGTGACTCGACCCGGACTAGCGGGGGGACCTACGAGCAGTACTTC
-	TRBV18	TRBJ2-2	-	CASSPWDLGNNAGELFF	TGTGCCAGCTCACCTTGGGACTTGGGAAATAACGCCGGGGAGCTGTTTTTT
-	TRBV28	TRBJ1-2	-	CASSSATAPFRAGYTF	TGTGCCAGCAGTTCGGCGACAGCGCCTTTCCGGGCTGGCTACACCTTC
-	TRBV7-2	TRBJ1-1	-	CASSSRPTRPHTEAFF	TGTGCCAGCAGCTCACGACCGACAAGACCCCACACTGAAGCTTTCTTT
-	TRBV10-1	TRBJ2-2	TRBD2	CASSEGAGAITGELFF	TGCGCCAGCAGTGAGGGCGCGGGAGCGATCACCGGGGAGCTGTTTTTT
few	TRBV6-6	TRBJ1-3	-	CASSYSTDSGNTIYF	TGTGCCAGCAGTTACTCGACAGACTCTGGAAACACCATATATTTT
-	TRBV6-2/TRBV6-3	TRBJ1-2	TRBD1	CASSYSGTGALDYGYTF	TGTGCCAGCAGTTACTCGGGCACAGGGGCTTTGGACTATGGCTACACCTTC
-	TRBV21-1	TRBJ2-3	-	CARRVVRTDTQYF	TGTGCCAGACGGGTCGTCCGCACAGATACGCAGTATTTT
-	TRBV10-1	TRBJ2-1	-	CASSESGVNEQFF	TGCGCCAGCAGTGAGTCCGGGGTCAATGAGCAGTTCTTC
-	TRBV7-9	TRBJ1-1	-	CASSFGVQVTEAFF	TGTGCCAGCAGCTTCGGTGTCCAGGTCACTGAAGCTTTCTTT
-	TRBV7-2	TRBJ2-3	TRBD2	CASSDETSGFSTDTQYF	TGTGCCAGCAGCGACGAGACTAGCGGGTTTAGCACAGATACGCAGTATTTT
-	TRBV19	TRBJ1-2	TRBD1	CASSAYRGDYGYTF	TGTGCCAGTAGTGCCTACAGGGGGGACTATGGCTACACCTTC
-	TRBV5-1	TRBJ2-5	TRBD1	CASTRDRVDQETQYF	TGCGCCAGCACCAGGGACAGGGTAGACCAAGAGACCCAGTACTTC
-	TRBV27	TRBJ2-7	-	CASGGGTSDWSEQYF	TGTGCCAGCGGGGGGGGGACATCGGACTGGAGCGAGCAGTACTTC
-	TRBV5-1	TRBJ2-5	-	CASSLAPGETQYF	TGCGCCAGCAGCTTGGCGCCAGGAGAGACCCAGTACTTC
once	TRBV11-2	TRBJ1-2	-	CASSLDLPALGRANYGYTF	TGTGCCAGCAGCTTAGACCTCCCCGCCCTCGGGAGGGCTAACTATGGCTACACCTTC
-	TRBV3-1/TRBV3-2	TRBJ2-7	TRBD1	CASSQAGTGAYEQYF	TGTGCCAGCAGCCAAGCCGGGACAGGGGCCTACGAGCAGTACTTC
-	TRBV5-5	TRBJ2-7	TRBD1	CASSLETGFYEQYF	TGTGCCAGCAGCTTGGAGACAGGGTTTTACGAGCAGTACTTC
-	TRBV9	TRBJ2-4	TRBD2	CASSGGGGDIQYF	TGTGCCAGCAGCGGGGGCGGGGGTGACATTCAGTACTTC
-	TRBV24-1	TRBJ1-5	TRBD1	CATNRGDQPQHF	TGTGCCACCAACAGGGGCGATCAGCCCCAGCATTTT
once	TRBV27	TRBJ2-2	-	CASSPRRGTGELFF	TGTGCCAGCAGCCCCCGGAGGGGCACCGGGGAGCTGTTTTTT
-	TRBV18	TRBJ1-3	-	CASSPGLRGYGNTIYF	TGTGCCAGCTCACCGGGACTCCGGGGATATGGAAACACCATATATTTT
-	TRBV4-3	TRBJ2-7	TRBD2	CASSQEGGRTPYEQYF	TGCGCCAGCAGCCAAGAGGGCGGGAGGACCCCCTACGAGCAGTACTTC
-	TRBV18	TRBJ2-1	TRBD2	CASSPSLAGNNEQFF	TGTGCCAGCTCACCGTCACTAGCGGGGAACAATGAGCAGTTCTTC